These 32 T cell receptor beta chains came from one sample sequenced in a study of T cell repertoires in cytomegalovirus infection. No antigen has been assigned to these receptors. TCRdb reanalysed the reads using MiXCR and keeps one entry per CDR3 protein. The table has approximately 470,000 distinct CDR3 sequences, about two fifths seen once; the top ten hold around 45%. This specimen was cultured PBMCs, taken from culture after CMV antigen stimulation. The receptors were sampled from a human donor in good health (CMV status not recorded). Some clones in this sample may be carry-over from other donors' samples.

The chain uses TRBV2 and TRBJ1-3; D is possibly TRBD1 (6 bases). Germline CDR1 is SNHLY and CDR2 is FYNNEI. The CDR3 loop spans 17 amino acids. Trimming took off 6 bases at V and 4 bases at J, with 22 bases between the two ends. Here the CDR3 DNA reads TGTGCCAGCAGAGACAGGTTACCAGATGGCGAGGGAAACACCATATATTTT. Residues: CASRDRLPDGEGNTIYF.

This clonotype appeared a few times. The chain couples TRBV7-2 to TRBJ2-3; 9 bases agree with TRBD1. CDR1 is SGHTA, CDR2 FQGNSA, per germline. CDR3 length: 16 residues. Trimming took 2 bases from V and 8 from J; bases not matched to a gene: 11. This chain's CDR3 is CASSLRTGGGFGTQYF. DNA of the CDR3: TGTGCCAGCAGCTTACGAACAGGGGGCGGTTTTGGTACGCAGTATTTT.

As regards this clonotype: Relative to the germline gene, one junction end is altered; a read error may explain this. The genes are TRBV7-2 and TRBJ2-4; D is ambiguous. CDR3 length: 13 amino acids. Germline assignment: CDR1 SGHTA and CDR2 FQGNSA. Written as DNA, the CDR3 is TGTGCCGGCAGCTTAATGGGCGGCAACATTCAGTACTTC. It encodes CAGSLMGGNIQYF.

The V call is TRBV4-2, the J call TRBJ1-2; the D is unclear. The length of the CDR3 is 13 residues. Per the germline V gene, CDR1 is LGHNA and CDR2 is YNFKEQ. V was pared by 0 bases and J by 6 bases, with 8 bases between. CDR3 amino acids: CASSQDRADGYTF. CDR3 in DNA: TGTGCCAGCAGCCAAGATAGGGCAGATGGCTACACCTTC.

The sample holds one count of this clonotype. This sequence joins TRBV7-2 and TRBJ2-1; D is perhaps TRBD2 (5 bases). Germline CDR1 is SGHTA and CDR2 is FQGNSA. The CDR3 runs to 13 residues. V was pared by 1 base and J by 12 bases, with 13 bases between. Written as DNA, the CDR3 is TGTGCCAGCAGCTTAGACCGGGCGGGTAGGCAGTTCTTC. Protein product: CASSLDRAGRQFF.

The chain is built from TRBV20-1 and TRBJ2-3; TRBD2 aligns across 9 bases. Trimming took 0 bases from V and 1 from J; bases not matched to a gene: 8. The CDR3 runs 17 residues. The germline V gene encodes CDR1 DFQATT and CDR2 SNEGSKA (reference sequence). The CDR3 coding sequence is TGCAGTGCTAGAGAGCCCGGGACTAGCTTAGGCACAGATACGCAGTATTTT. This gives the protein CSAREPGTSLGTDTQYF.

CDR3 nucleotide sequence: TGCAGTGCTAGAGTGAGGAGCGGGGGGTACACCGGGGAGCTGTTTTTT. This gives the protein CSARVRSGGYTGELFF. The rearrangement links TRBV20-1 to TRBJ2-2, with 9 bases that match TRBD2. CDR3 size: 16 residues. Trimming removed 1 base from V and 3 bases from J; junction bases left unmatched: 6. Germline V gene data show CDR1 as DFQATT and CDR2 as SNEGSKA (reference sequence).

This clonotype was detected only a few times. V is TRBV12-3 or TRBV12-4 and J is TRBJ2-4; D remains unclear. V was cut by 6 bases and J by 0 bases, with 12 bases left in between. This CDR3 has 15 amino acids. The CDR3 nucleotides read TGTGCCAGCAGCCCCAGCCTCACAGCCAAAAACATTCAGTACTTC. It is translated as CASSPSLTAKNIQYF.

The chain employs TRBV11-2 and TRBJ1-2, with 8 positions matching TRBD1. The trim removed 0 bases at V and 4 bases at J, leaving 4 bases unmatched. Looked up from germline, CDR1 is SGHAT and CDR2 is FQNNGV. This CDR3 region has 15 residues. CDR3 DNA: TGTGCCAGCAGCTTAGAAAGGACAGGGATCTATGGCTACACCTTC. This gives the protein CASSLERTGIYGYTF. The complete variable domain, with remaining parts taken from reference TRBV11-2 and TRBJ1-2, reads EAGVAQSPRYKIIEKRQSVAFWCNPISGHATLYWYQQILGQGPKLLIQFQNNGVVDDSQLPKDRFSAERLKGVDSTLKIQPAKLEDSAVYLCASSLERTGIYGYTFGSGTRLTVV.

This chain joins TRBV19 and TRBJ2-6; D remains unclear. Trimming cost V 3 bases and J 0 bases, with 6 bases left between them. The germline V gene encodes CDR1 LNHDA and CDR2 SQIVND (reference sequence). The CDR3 extends over 15 amino acids. DNA of the CDR3: TGTGCCAGTAGTATCGAAGACTCTGGGGCCAACGTCCTGACTTTC. Protein: CASSIEDSGANVLTF.

This clonotype was counted a few times. The genes are TRBV7-2 and TRBJ1-5, with D possibly TRBD1 on 5 matching bases. The CDR3 consists of 18 residues. V was shortened by 2 bases and J by 2 bases, with 19 bases between the two germline ends. The germline V gene encodes CDR1 SGHTA and CDR2 FQGNSA. CDR3 coding DNA: TGTGCCAGCAGCTTATGGGGGTGGTCGGATGTTGGCAATCAGCCCCAGCATTTT. Translation: CASSLWGWSDVGNQPQHF.

The chain joins TRBV24-1 to TRBJ2-1; D unclear. This CDR3 has 11 amino acids. Germline CDR1 and CDR2: KGHDR and SFDVKD. V lost 4 bases and J lost 8, with 5 bases in between. CDR3: CATSEWDEQFF. The CDR3 DNA sequence: TGTGCCACCAGTGAGTGGGATGAGCAGTTCTTC.

This clonotype has a count of ten or more. J is TRBJ1-1 and V is TRBV7-8; D not certain. Per germline, CDR1 SGHVS and CDR2 FQNEAQ. The CDR3 is 14 residues long. Trimming shortened V by 2 bases and J by 2 bases, and 9 bases separated the two germline ends. The CDR3 spells CASSLRHGNTEAFF. CDR3 bases: TGTGCCAGCAGCTTAAGACACGGAAACACTGAAGCTTTCTTT. The full variable domain, completed using reference TRBV7-8 and TRBJ1-1, is GAGVSQSPRYKVAKRGQDVALRCDPISGHVSLFWYQQALGQGPEFLTYFQNEAQLDKSGLPSDRFFAERPEGSVSTLKIQRTQQEDSAVYLCASSLRHGNTEAFFGQGTRLTVV.

The CDR3, as DNA: TGTGCCAGTAGCGTTCGACCAGGGTTGGCGCAGTTCTTC. This encodes CASSVRPGLAQFF. The chain uses TRBV19 and TRBJ2-1, with TRBD1 as a possible D gene (5 bases). Germline V gene sequence: CDR1 LNHDA, CDR2 SQIVND (reference sequence). The CDR3 is 13 amino acids. Trimming stripped 6 bases from V and 12 bases from J, with 18 bases between. The entire variable domain, with the rest obtained from reference TRBV19 and TRBJ2-1, is as follows: DGGITQSPKYLFRKEGQNVTLSCEQNLNHDAMYWYRQDPGQGLRLIYYSQIVNDFQKGDIAEGYSVSREKKESFPLTVTSAQKNPTAFYLCASSVRPGLAQFFGPGTRLTVL.

V is TRBV6-1 and J is TRBJ1-5, with TRBD1 as a possible D gene (5 bases). This CDR3 has 14 residues. V shed 4 bases and J shed 7 bases, with 14 bases lying between them. Germline lookup yields CDR1 MNHNS and CDR2 SASEGT. Here the CDR3 reads CASSAQGAGQPQHF. DNA for the CDR3: TGTGCCAGCAGTGCTCAGGGTGCAGGCCAGCCCCAGCATTTT.

This clonotype was seen a single time. CDR3 sequence: CASSLRPSGGPYEQYF. DNA for the CDR3: TGTGCCAGCAGTTTAAGGCCTAGCGGGGGTCCCTACGAGCAGTACTTC. The chain recombines TRBV27 with TRBJ2-7; 10 bases line up with TRBD2. Germline V CDR1 and CDR2: MNHEY, SMNVEV (reference sequence). The CDR3 length is 16 residues. Germline trimming cut 2 bases from V and 2 bases from J; bases unmatched to any gene: 6.

The V and J genes are TRBV11-2 and TRBJ2-2; 9 bases are shared with TRBD1. There are 17 residues in the CDR3. Looked up from germline, CDR1 is SGHAT and CDR2 is FQNNGV. V lost 4 bases, J lost 5 bases, and 11 bases stayed unmatched. The CDR3 sequence is CASSYTWGQGLTGELFF. The CDR3 DNA sequence: TGTGCCAGCAGCTATACGTGGGGACAGGGTCTGACCGGGGAGCTGTTTTTT.

This clonotype was counted a few times. The gene calls are TRBV7-2 and TRBJ1-2, with TRBD1 identical over 10 bases. This CDR3 is built from 15 residues. V shed 1 base, J shed 3 bases, and the junction held 2 bases outside the gene matches. In germline, CDR1 is SGHTA, CDR2 FQGNSA. This CDR3 is CASSLVGTGDYGYTF. The CDR3 bases are TGTGCCAGCAGCTTAGTTGGGACAGGGGACTATGGCTACACCTTC.

The chain joins TRBV6-6 to TRBJ2-5; D is ambiguous. From germline, CDR1 is MNHNY and CDR2 SVGAGI (reference sequence). The CDR3 consists of 15 residues. The V gene lost 2 bases and the J gene lost 0 bases, with 10 bases spanning the gap. The CDR3 DNA is TGTGCCAGCAGTTACGGCCGTAAAGACCAAGAGACCCAGTACTTC. Translation: CASSYGRKDQETQYF.

The chain joins TRBV6-2 or TRBV6-3 to TRBJ2-1; maybe TRBD1 (6 bases). Germline CDR1 is MNHEY and CDR2 is SVGEGT. The CDR3 length is 19 residues. V lost 0 bases to trimming and J lost 4 bases, with 22 bases between them. The CDR3 region has the DNA TGTGCCAGCAGTTACTCGCAGGGGCCGGATTTGCGAAATTACAATGAGCAGTTCTTC. Amino acid sequence: CASSYSQGPDLRNYNEQFF.

This clonotype was recorded a few times. CDR3 in DNA: TGTGCCAGCAGGCGGGAGGCTGGGGCCAACGTCCTGACTTTC. This gives the protein CASRREAGANVLTF. J is TRBJ2-6 and V is TRBV7-2; TRBD2 aligns across 8 bases. Per the germline V gene, CDR1 is SGHTA and CDR2 is FQGNSA. The CDR3 length is 14 residues. V was clipped by 6 bases and J by 2 bases; unmatched bases: 0.

This rearrangement joins TRBV9 to TRBJ2-1; D tentatively reads TRBD1 or TRBD2 (5 bases each). Trimming removed 3 bases from V and 0 bases from J, with 10 bases in between. Germline loops: CDR1 SGDLS, CDR2 YYNGEE. CDR3 length equals 15 residues. The CDR3 bases are TGTGCCAGCAGCGGGGGGAGCGGCTCCTACAATGAGCAGTTCTTC. Translated, it gives CASSGGSGSYNEQFF.

The sample holds a few counts of this clonotype. V is TRBV7-2 and J is TRBJ1-2; D uncertain. Trimming left V 6 bases short and J 4 bases short, with 15 bases between. This CDR3 region has 14 residues. CDR1 and CDR2 (germline): SGHTA, FQGNSA. CDR3 residues: CASSVFKGAYGYTF. CDR3 sequence (DNA): TGTGCCAGCAGTGTATTCAAGGGTGCCTATGGCTACACCTTC.

The count of this clonotype is one. CDR3 nucleotides: TGTGCCAGCAGCGGTACTGAGGGACAGCGAGAGACCCAGTACTTC. Translation: CASSGTEGQRETQYF. V usage is TRBV14 and J usage is TRBJ2-5; 7 positions agree with TRBD1. With 5 bases clipped from V and 4 bases from J, the junction kept 10 bases outside the gene matches. CDR1 and CDR2 from the germline V gene are SGHDN and FVKESK. The length of the CDR3 is 15 residues. Complete variable domain (other parts from reference TRBV14 and TRBJ2-5): EAGVTQFPSHSVIEKGQTVTLRCDPISGHDNLYWYRRVMGKEIKFLLHFVKESKQDESGMPNNRFLAERTGGTYSTLKVQPAELEDSGVYFCASSGTEGQRETQYFGPGTRLLVL.

This clonotype was observed a handful of times. This sequence joins TRBV11-2 and TRBJ2-1; D uncertain. V lost 1 base, J lost 4 bases, and 11 bases lay in between. CDR1 and CDR2 from the germline V gene are SGHAT and FQNNGV. The CDR3 length is 15 residues. CDR3 loop: CASSLVVPDYNEQFF. CDR3 bases: TGTGCCAGCAGCTTAGTTGTCCCAGATTACAATGAGCAGTTCTTC.

The V gene is TRBV4-1, the J gene TRBJ2-1; 8 bases agree with TRBD2. The J segment lost 8 bases and the V segment lost 4 bases, leaving 10 bases of the junction unmatched. The CDR3 covers 15 residues. The germline CDR1 and CDR2 sequences are MGHRA and YSYEKL. The CDR3 region has the DNA TGCGCCAGCAGCCCTGCGGGAGGAGGCCCATATGAGCAGTTCTTC. This gives the protein CASSPAGGGPYEQFF.

This chain connects TRBV5-1 to TRBJ2-5; no firm D call. Germline V gene sequence: CDR1 SGHRS, CDR2 YFSETQ. Trimming stripped 4 bases from V and 1 base from J, with 14 bases between. The CDR3 extends over 15 amino acids. CDR3 in amino acids: CASSTPQSPQETQYF. DNA of the CDR3: TGCGCCAGCAGCACCCCACAGTCGCCCCAAGAGACCCAGTACTTC.

The gene calls are TRBV7-2 and TRBJ2-3; D remains ambiguous. V was shortened by 5 bases and J by 0 bases, with 12 bases between the two germline ends. Germline V gene sequence: CDR1 SGHTA, CDR2 FQGNSA. This CDR3 region has 15 residues. CDR3 bases: TGTGCCAGCAGCACTGAGACGGAAAGCACAGATACGCAGTATTTT. Translation: CASSTETESTDTQYF.

In DNA, the CDR3 is TGTGCCAGCAGTTACCAAGACAGGGCATCAAGATTGCGTAATTCACCCCTCCACTTT. Its protein product is CASSYQDRASRLRNSPLHF. This chain joins TRBV6-5 and TRBJ1-6; 7 bases align to TRBD1. Trimming took 2 bases from V and 6 from J; bases not matched to a gene: 16. Germline loops: CDR1 MNHEY, CDR2 SVGAGI. The CDR3 length is 19 residues.

J is TRBJ1-5 and V is TRBV12-3 or TRBV12-4; possible D gene TRBD1, 6 bases. This CDR3 has 15 amino acids. V was clipped by 8 bases and J by 0 bases, with 14 bases between them. The CDR3 loop is CASRGGGFSNQPQHF. The CDR3 bases are TGTGCCAGCCGAGGGGGAGGGTTTAGCAATCAGCCCCAGCATTTT.

The V call is TRBV11-2, the J call TRBJ1-1; no firm D call. CDR1 and CDR2 from the germline V gene are SGHAT and FQNNGV. The CDR3 extends over 15 amino acids. V lost 5 bases, J lost 9 bases, and 22 bases lay in between. CDR3 amino acids: CASSPLGPTTSKAFF. The CDR3, as DNA: TGTGCCAGCAGCCCCCTTGGACCAACTACGTCTAAAGCTTTCTTT.

This clonotype was seen a handful of times. The rearrangement uses TRBV12-3 or TRBV12-4 and TRBJ2-3; no clear D. The V gene lost 6 bases and the J gene lost 0 bases, with 7 bases spanning the gap. The CDR3 length is 13 residues. CDR3 in amino acids: CASSISSTDTQYF. CDR3 DNA: TGTGCCAGCAGCATTTCTAGCACAGATACGCAGTATTTT.